These 17 T cell receptor beta chains originate from one sample sequenced in a study of T cell repertoires in cytomegalovirus infection. Using its own MiXCR run on the reads, TCRdb lists one record per CDR3 protein. The table includes 300,000 to 450,000 distinct CDR3 sequences, 15% to 20% detected once. Sequenced input: PBMCs. The receptor set was obtained from a human donor in good health (CMV status not recorded). Some clones in this sample may be carry-over from other donors' samples.

This clonotype was counted ten times or more. The V call is TRBV6-1, the J call TRBJ2-5, with 9 bases fitting TRBD2. The CDR3 has 15 residues. With 5 bases clipped from V and 5 bases from J, the junction kept 9 bases outside the gene matches. Germline V lookup: CDR1 MNHNS, CDR2 SASEGT. The CDR3 nucleotides are TGTGCCAGCAGTCCAGATAGCGGGAGAGGGGAGACCCAGTACTTC. This sequence encodes CASSPDSGRGETQYF.

This clonotype was detected many times. The chain employs TRBV7-9 and TRBJ2-1; 8 bases map to TRBD1. CDR1 and CDR2 (germline): SEHNR, FQNEAQ (reference sequence). There are 19 residues in the CDR3. The ends lost 4 bases at V and 8 bases at J; junction bases unmatched: 22. The CDR3 DNA is TGTGCCAGCAGCTACTATGGAGTTCTGTCGGCAGGGGGCCGCGATGAGCAGTTCTTC. This encodes CASSYYGVLSAGGRDEQFF.

This clonotype was seen ten or more times. This sequence joins TRBV28 and TRBJ1-4; D ambiguous. The CDR3 extends over 14 amino acids. The germline V and J ends were trimmed by 6 bases and 3 bases, with 11 bases remaining between them. Germline V gene data show CDR1 as MDHEN and CDR2 as SYDVKM. The CDR3 sequence is CASRTGSPNEKLFF. The CDR3 DNA sequence: TGTGCCAGCAGGACCGGGTCTCCTAATGAAAAACTGTTTTTT. The full variable domain, with the rest looked up from reference TRBV28 and TRBJ1-4, is DVKVTQSSRYLVKRTGEKVFLECVQDMDHENMFWYRQDPGLGLRLIYFSYDVKMKEKGDIPEGYSVSREKKERFSLILESASTNQTSMYLCASRTGSPNEKLFFGSGTQLSVL.

This clonotype was counted a few times. The J gene is TRBJ2-5, the V gene TRBV11-2, with D hard to call. Per the germline V gene, CDR1 is SGHAT and CDR2 is FQNNGV. With 0 bases removed from V and 1 base from J, the gap between germline ends came to 9 bases. The CDR3 sequence is 15 residues long. CDR3 coding DNA: TGTGCCAGCAGCTTAGATCTTAACAGCCAAGAGACCCAGTACTTC. This encodes CASSLDLNSQETQYF.

This clonotype turned up a few times. The chain employs TRBV27 and TRBJ2-1, with no clear D. Germline loops: CDR1 MNHEY, CDR2 SMNVEV (reference sequence). The CDR3 is made up of 13 amino acids. Trimming took 5 bases from V and 4 from J, leaving 9 bases between them. The CDR3 nucleotides are TGTGCCAGCAGTGAACTGGGATACAATGAGCAGTTCTTC. Translated: CASSELGYNEQFF.

This clonotype was observed at least ten times. This chain uses TRBV7-2 with TRBJ2-7; D is perhaps TRBD1 (6 bases). The V gene lost 3 bases and the J gene lost 4 bases, with 13 bases spanning the gap. Germline loops: CDR1 SGHTA, CDR2 FQGNSA. This CDR3 comprises 14 residues. The CDR3 here is CASSLGAALYEQYF. DNA for the CDR3: TGTGCCAGCAGCTTGGGGGCGGCTCTTTACGAGCAGTACTTC.

This clonotype was counted between two and nine times. The chain recombines TRBV10-2 with TRBJ1-5, with 7 bases matching TRBD1. The CDR3 spans 14 residues. With V trimmed by 9 bases and J by 11 bases, 16 bases remained unmatched. Germline lookup yields CDR1 WSHSY and CDR2 SAAADI. This chain's CDR3 is CASSDRFTLRTQHF. The CDR3 nucleotides are TGCGCCAGTTCGGACAGGTTCACCCTTAGGACCCAGCATTTT.

This clonotype was recorded a few times. The chain joins TRBV2 to TRBJ1-6; no definite D call. Germline CDR1 is SNHLY and CDR2 is FYNNEI. V lost 0 bases to trimming and J lost 9 bases, with 6 bases between them. The CDR3 has 13 amino acids. Here the CDR3 reads CASSEAPISPLHF. In DNA, the CDR3 is TGTGCCAGCAGTGAAGCACCTATTTCACCCCTCCACTTT.

This clonotype has only a few counts. CDR3 residues: CASSRSPLGAEAFF. For the CDR3, the DNA is TGTGCCAGCAGCCGATCCCCCCTCGGGGCTGAAGCTTTCTTT. This chain joins TRBV27 and TRBJ1-1; no clear D gene. This CDR3 comprises 14 residues. With 6 bases removed from V and 6 bases from J, the gap between germline ends came to 17 bases. CDR1 and CDR2 (germline): MNHEY, SMNVEV (reference sequence).

V and J are TRBV12-3 or TRBV12-4 and TRBJ1-3; TRBD1 matches 11 bases. V shed 5 bases, J shed 8 bases, and the junction held 11 bases outside the gene matches. The CDR3 contains 16 residues. Here the CDR3 reads CASSPLGTGGLDTIYF. Written as DNA, the CDR3 is TGTGCCAGCAGTCCTCTGGGGACAGGGGGATTAGACACCATATATTTT.

This chain links TRBV6-1 with TRBJ2-7; D might be TRBD1 (5 bases). The V gene's germline CDR1 is MNHNS and CDR2 SASEGT. The CDR3 sequence is 13 residues long. This chain's CDR3 is CAAQFRASYEQYF. For the CDR3, the DNA is TGTGCGGCGCAATTCAGGGCCTCCTACGAGCAGTACTTC.

This clonotype has only a few counts. This chain uses TRBV6-1 with TRBJ1-2; possibly TRBD1 for D (5 bases). The germline CDR1 and CDR2 sequences are MNHNS and SASEGT. This CDR3 comprises 16 residues. Trimming left V 1 base short and J 8 bases short, with 20 bases between. CDR3 in amino acids: CASSEVQSTDIYGYTF. For the CDR3, the DNA is TGTGCCAGCAGTGAAGTTCAATCGACAGACATCTACGGCTACACCTTC.

The rearrangement joins TRBV12-3 or TRBV12-4 to TRBJ1-1; possibly TRBD1 for D (5 bases). The CDR3 runs to 14 residues. V gave up 6 bases and J gave up 0 bases, with 11 bases separating them. CDR3 nucleotides: TGTGCCAGCAGGTATCGGACAATGAACACTGAAGCTTTCTTT. This encodes CASRYRTMNTEAFF.

This chain uses TRBV19 with TRBJ2-5; 8 bases match TRBD1. The CDR3 sequence is 15 residues long. V lost 6 bases and J lost 2; bases outside the gene matches: 8. Per the germline V gene, CDR1 is LNHDA and CDR2 is SQIVND (reference sequence). CDR3 DNA sequence: TGTGCCAGTAGCCGACAGGGGAAGGGACAAGAGACCCAGTACTTC. This encodes CASSRQGKGQETQYF.

Only a few counts were recorded for this clonotype. This chain connects TRBV11-2 to TRBJ2-7; 11 bases fit TRBD2. Looked up from germline, CDR1 is SGHAT and CDR2 is FQNNGV. This CDR3 spans 15 amino acids. V trimming: 3 bases; J trimming: 3 bases; junction bases outside the gene matches: 4. CDR3: CASSLGLAEGYEQYF. The CDR3 nucleotides are TGTGCCAGCAGCTTGGGACTAGCGGAAGGCTACGAGCAGTACTTC.

This rearrangement joins TRBV7-6 to TRBJ2-7; no reliable D call. V lost 2 bases and J lost 2, with 10 bases in between. The CDR3 loop spans 14 amino acids. In germline, CDR1 is SGHVS, CDR2 FNYEAQ. In nucleotides, the CDR3 is TGTGCCAGCAGCTTAATTACCGGAACCTACGAGCAGTACTTC. Protein: CASSLITGTYEQYF.

This rearrangement joins TRBV12-5 to TRBJ1-6; a weak D match, TRBD1 (5 bases). Per germline, CDR1 LGHNT and CDR2 FRNRAP. Trimming pared 5 bases from V and 7 bases from J, leaving 15 bases between. The CDR3 consists of 15 residues. The CDR3 here is CASGIGAGNNSPLHF. In DNA form, the CDR3 reads TGTGCTAGTGGTATCGGGGCAGGGAACAATTCACCCCTCCACTTT. The full variable domain, rest sourced from reference TRBV12-5 and TRBJ1-6, is DARVTQTPRHKVTEMGQEVTMRCQPILGHNTVFWYRQTMMQGLELLAYFRNRAPLDDSGMPKDRFSAEMPDATLATLKIQPSEPRDSAVYFCASGIGAGNNSPLHFGNGTRLTVT.